The T cell receptor beta chain under discussion was sequenced for a study of T cell repertoires in cytomegalovirus infection. Study background: In public TCR beta signatures, there were indications of both CMV infection and matching HLA type.

This clonotype was counted a few times. The antigen is not known. Overall study findings and caveats: Identification of carriers of CMV plus the relevant HLA was performed using cumulative public TCR beta family frequency. HLA-C-restricted CMV-specific TCR beta clonotypes prevailed in the ex vivo response.

Each CDR3 protein is one row after TCRdb ran MiXCR on the reads. The sample yields some 200,000 distinct CDR3 sequences, roughly a fifth seen once. The CDR3 is made up of 14 amino acids. With 2 bases removed from V and 4 bases from J, the gap between germline ends came to 11 bases. The germline V gene has CDR1 MNHNS and CDR2 SASEGT. Sequenced input: PBMCs. The receptor was derived from a human donor in good health (CMV status not recorded). Some clones in this sample may be carry-over from other donors' samples. This chain joins TRBV6-1 and TRBJ1-1, with unresolved D. The CDR3 bases are TGTGCCAGCAGTGAATGGGTTAGGGCCACTGAAGCTTTCTTT. It yields the protein CASSEWVRATEAFF.